The rows below give T cell receptor beta chains drawn from one sample of a study of radiotherapy plus CTLA-4 blockade in lung cancer. TCRdb's table, derived via immunoSEQ multiplex PCR, lists solely in-frame clones and lacks some. Of 90,000 to 150,000 clones listed, just under 80% were seen once; the top ten hold 5% to 5.5%. Sequencing used peripheral blood, obtained from a patient treated with radiotherapy plus ipilimumab. The origin of the receptors is a human donor with non-small cell lung cancer who had a partial response to radiotherapy plus ipilimumab. The CDR3 runs from the conserved cysteine through the conserved F or W. Fields, in order: J gene, clone size, V gene, D gene, CDR3 protein, CDR3 DNA. D genes are given only for firm matches. A clone size is listed for some rows: how often the clone was seen (once, few, many), or a class if it is expanded.

J: TRBJ1-5; size: once; V: TRBV4-2; D: TRBD1; CDR3: CASSPGPLRGQHQPQHF; DNA: TGTGCCAGCAGCCCCGGCCCCCTCAGGGGGCAACATCAGCCCCAGCATTTT
J: TRBJ2-1; size: -; V: TRBV5-4; D: -; CDR3: CASSQLGGPLNEQFF; DNA: TGTGCCAGCAGCCAATTAGGGGGACCCCTCAATGAGCAGTTCTTC
J: TRBJ2-3; size: -; V: TRBV5-5; D: -; CDR3: CASSQDRSTDTQYF; DNA: TGTGCCAGCAGCCAAGATCGGAGCACAGATACGCAGTATTTT
J: TRBJ2-7; size: -; V: TRBV9; D: TRBD2; CDR3: CASSVSGLAGGRPDYEQYF; DNA: TGTGCCAGCAGCGTATCGGGACTAGCGGGAGGGCGTCCCGACTACGAGCAGTACTTC
J: TRBJ2-1; size: -; V: TRBV29-1; D: -; CDR3: CSVSTGHSASYNEQFF; DNA: TGCAGCGTTTCAACAGGACACTCAGCCTCCTACAATGAGCAGTTCTTC
J: TRBJ1-4; size: few; V: TRBV18; D: -; CDR3: CASSPRPSGLTNEKLFF; DNA: TGTGCCAGCTCACCAAGGCCCTCTGGGCTAACTAATGAAAAACTGTTTTTT
J: TRBJ1-2; size: -; V: TRBV19; D: TRBD1; CDR3: CASSIDQTGGYDGYTF; DNA: TGTGCCAGTAGTATAGATCAAACAGGGGGCTATGATGGCTACACCTTC
J: TRBJ2-1; size: -; V: TRBV7-9; D: -; CDR3: CASSSPGGSSYNEQFF; DNA: TGTGCCAGCAGCTCGCCTGGCGGATCCTCCTACAATGAGCAGTTCTTC
J: TRBJ1-4; size: -; V: TRBV5-1; D: -; CDR3: CASSLSGTNEKLFF; DNA: TGCGCCAGCAGCTTGTCGGGAACTAATGAAAAACTGTTTTTT
J: TRBJ2-1; size: -; V: TRBV9; D: -; CDR3: CASSVRFDRAGEQFF; DNA: TGTGCCAGCAGCGTACGGTTCGATCGGGCGGGTGAGCAGTTCTTC
J: TRBJ2-7; size: -; V: TRBV18; D: -; CDR3: CASSPLSSRSSSYEQYF; DNA: TGTGCCAGCTCACCACTTAGCTCCCGATCTAGCTCCTACGAGCAGTACTTC
J: TRBJ2-3; size: once; V: TRBV11-3; D: TRBD2; CDR3: CASSLLAGVDTQYF; DNA: TGTGCCAGCAGCTTACTAGCGGGAGTAGATACGCAGTATTTT
J: TRBJ2-3; size: -; V: TRBV5-4; D: TRBD2; CDR3: CASSFPSGRGSTDTQYF; DNA: TGTGCCAGCAGCTTTCCTAGCGGGAGGGGGAGCACAGATACGCAGTATTTT
J: TRBJ2-3; size: -; V: TRBV7-2; D: TRBD1; CDR3: CASSLKTGGSTDTQYF; DNA: TGTGCCAGCAGCCTCAAGACAGGGGGGAGTACAGATACGCAGTATTTT
J: TRBJ2-3; size: -; V: TRBV27; D: -; CDR3: CASSLLAADTQYF; DNA: TGTGCCAGCAGTTTGTTGGCCGCAGATACGCAGTATTTT
J: TRBJ1-2; size: -; V: TRBV28; D: TRBD1; CDR3: CASSLQGSGYTF; DNA: TGTGCCAGCAGTCTACAGGGGAGCGGCTACACCTTC
J: TRBJ2-5; size: -; V: TRBV28; D: TRBD2; CDR3: CASLSPLAGAQETQYF; DNA: TGTGCCAGCCTCAGTCCGCTAGCGGGGGCCCAAGAGACCCAGTACTTC
J: TRBJ1-1; size: -; V: TRBV28; D: TRBD1; CDR3: CASRPPGQVGRRAFF; DNA: TGTGCCAGCAGACCGCCGGGACAGGTAGGACGCAGAGCTTTCTTT
J: TRBJ2-7; size: -; V: TRBV19; D: -; CDR3: CASRRSSSYEQYF; DNA: TGTGCCAGCCGACGGAGTAGCTCCTACGAGCAGTACTTC
J: TRBJ2-2; size: -; V: TRBV28; D: TRBD1; CDR3: CASSSSGGPDTGELFF; DNA: TGTGCCAGCAGTTCTTCAGGGGGCCCCGACACCGGGGAGCTGTTTTTT
J: TRBJ2-5; size: few; V: TRBV29-1; D: TRBD1; CDR3: CSVAKDRGWETQYF; DNA: TGCAGCGTTGCCAAGGACAGGGGTTGGGAGACCCAGTACTTC
J: TRBJ1-1; size: -; V: TRBV29-1; D: -; CDR3: CSVTTTGPAEAFF; DNA: TGCAGCGTAACTACTACAGGGCCCGCTGAAGCTTTCTTT
J: TRBJ1-1; size: few; V: TRBV19; D: TRBD1; CDR3: CASSTAARGQAFF; DNA: TGTGCCAGTAGTACCGCCGCAAGGGGGCAAGCTTTCTTT
J: TRBJ2-3; size: -; V: TRBV9; D: TRBD1; CDR3: CASSSTGTGGDTQYF; DNA: TGTGCCAGCAGCTCAACCGGGACAGGGGGAGATACGCAGTATTTT
J: TRBJ2-1; size: -; V: TRBV18; D: TRBD1; CDR3: CASSRDRVYNEQFF; DNA: TGTGCCAGCTCCCGGGACAGGGTCTACAATGAGCAGTTCTTC
J: TRBJ2-5; size: once; V: TRBV7-9; D: TRBD1; CDR3: CASSETGGERETQYF; DNA: TGTGCCAGCAGCGAGACAGGGGGCGAGAGAGAGACCCAGTACTTC
J: TRBJ1-1; size: -; V: TRBV28; D: -; CDR3: CASSLPSGGITEAFF; DNA: TGTGCCAGCAGTTTACCCTCGGGAGGCATCACTGAAGCTTTCTTT
J: TRBJ2-1; size: -; V: TRBV2; D: TRBD2; CDR3: CASRTTSGRAGGNEQFF; DNA: TGTGCCAGCAGGACGACTAGCGGGAGAGCAGGGGGCAATGAGCAGTTCTTC
J: TRBJ2-3; size: -; V: TRBV5-4; D: TRBD2; CDR3: CASGLAGLRDTQYF; DNA: TGTGCCAGCGGCTTGGCGGGACTAAGAGATACGCAGTATTTT
J: TRBJ1-1; size: once; V: TRBV5-1; D: TRBD1; CDR3: CASSLGGQGGSTEAFF; DNA: TGCGCCAGCAGCTTGGGCGGTCAGGGGGGATCCACTGAAGCTTTCTTT
J: TRBJ2-5; size: -; V: TRBV5-4; D: -; CDR3: CASSSSEQETQYF; DNA: TGTGCCAGCAGCTCAAGCGAACAAGAGACCCAGTACTTC
J: TRBJ1-4; size: -; V: TRBV6-1; D: -; CDR3: CASSTQGPNEKLFF; DNA: TGTGCCAGCAGTACACAGGGCCCCAATGAAAAACTGTTTTTT
J: TRBJ1-1; size: few; V: TRBV2; D: -; CDR3: CASSELSSQAFF; DNA: TGTGCCAGCAGTGAATTGAGTTCTCAAGCTTTCTTT
J: TRBJ1-3; size: -; V: TRBV28; D: -; CDR3: CASSLGLSGNTIYF; DNA: TGTGCCAGCAGTTTGGGGCTCTCTGGAAACACCATATATTTT
J: TRBJ2-7; size: once; V: TRBV4-2; D: TRBD2; CDR3: CASSPPGRVDEQYF; DNA: TGTGCCAGCAGCCCCCCGGGGAGGGTGGACGAGCAGTACTTC
J: TRBJ1-1; size: few; V: TRBV6-1; D: -; CDR3: CASRGNREEAFF; DNA: TGTGCCAGCAGGGGGAACCGGGAGGAAGCTTTCTTT
J: TRBJ2-4; size: -; V: TRBV19; D: TRBD2; CDR3: CASSPPGLAGGGGIQYF; DNA: TGTGCCAGTAGTCCTCCGGGACTAGCGGGAGGGGGTGGCATTCAGTACTTC
J: TRBJ1-2; size: -; V: TRBV20-1; D: -; CDR3: CRGSGPYGYTF; DNA: TGCAGGGGCAGTGGGCCCTATGGCTACACCTTC